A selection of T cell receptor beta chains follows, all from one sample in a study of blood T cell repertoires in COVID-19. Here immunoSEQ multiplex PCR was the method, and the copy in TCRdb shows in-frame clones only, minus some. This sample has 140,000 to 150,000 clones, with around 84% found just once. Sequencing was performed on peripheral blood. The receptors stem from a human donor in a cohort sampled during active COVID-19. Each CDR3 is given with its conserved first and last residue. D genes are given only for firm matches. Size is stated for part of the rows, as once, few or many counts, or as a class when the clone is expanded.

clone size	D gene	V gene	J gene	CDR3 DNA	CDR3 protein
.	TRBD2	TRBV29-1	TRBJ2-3	TGCAGCGTCGGACTAGCCCAAGATACGCAGTATTTT	CSVGLAQDTQYF
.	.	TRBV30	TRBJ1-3	TGTGCCTGGTCGGCGGGGTCTGGAAACACCATATATTTT	CAWSAGSGNTIYF
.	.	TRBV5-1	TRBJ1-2	TGCGCCAGCAGCTTAGTGTCACACATCGCTAACTATGGCTACACCTTC	CASSLVSHIANYGYTF
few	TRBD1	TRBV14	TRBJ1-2	TGTGCCAGCAGCCTCCGACAGGGATGGAACTATGGCTACACCTTC	CASSLRQGWNYGYTF
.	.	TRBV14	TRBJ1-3	TGTGCCAGCAGCCCCAGGACTAGAGGAAACACCATATATTTT	CASSPRTRGNTIYF
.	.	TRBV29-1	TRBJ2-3	TGCAGCGTTGAAGATCAGTACAGGACCACAGATACGCAGTATTTT	CSVEDQYRTTDTQYF
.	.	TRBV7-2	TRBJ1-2	TGTGCCAGCAGCTTAGTCCTGGAGGGAGGCTACACCTTC	CASSLVLEGGYTF
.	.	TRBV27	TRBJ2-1	TGTGCCAGCAGTCCTACGGGGTTTACTGAGCAGTTCTTC	CASSPTGFTEQFF
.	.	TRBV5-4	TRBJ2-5	TGTGCCAGCAGCCACTACAGGGCAGGGGGGATTTTTGAGACCCAGTACTTC	CASSHYRAGGIFETQYF
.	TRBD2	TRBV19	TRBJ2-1	TGTGCCAGTAGCGGGACTAGCGGGGGGGCCCCCTACAATGAGCAGTTCTTC	CASSGTSGGAPYNEQFF
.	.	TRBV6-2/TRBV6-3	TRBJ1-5	TGTGCCAGCAGTTACCCAGGCATAGGAAATCAGCCCCAGCATTTT	CASSYPGIGNQPQHF